One T cell receptor beta chain is described in this entry. With 5 bases clipped from V and 1 base from J, the junction kept 2 bases outside the gene matches. Germline CDR1 is KGHDR and CDR2 is SFDVKD. The CDR3 covers 14 residues. Authors' processing steps: Estimation of nucleated cell counts was performed using reference gene primer amplification. TCRdb keeps only in-frame clones here, not all; method: immunoSEQ multiplex PCR. The DNA was the basis for D and trimming; V, J and clone size are from that table. The data show about 290,000 clones, around four fifths seen once. The data were taken from a study of blood T cell repertoires in COVID-19. Study overall: Material from acute and convalescent COVID-19 was sourced from the United States, Italy and Spain. Sample material is recorded as cDNA or gDNA derived from T cells, B-cell-depleted T cells, or PBMCs.

This chain joins TRBV24-1 and TRBJ2-7; 9 bases align to TRBD2. Sequences were obtained from peripheral blood. The clonotype was recovered from a woman in her forties or fifties with active or convalescent COVID-19. This CDR3 reads CATSVSGGSYEQYF. CDR3 in DNA: TGTGCCACCAGTGTTAGCGGGGGTTCCTACGAGCAGTACTTC.